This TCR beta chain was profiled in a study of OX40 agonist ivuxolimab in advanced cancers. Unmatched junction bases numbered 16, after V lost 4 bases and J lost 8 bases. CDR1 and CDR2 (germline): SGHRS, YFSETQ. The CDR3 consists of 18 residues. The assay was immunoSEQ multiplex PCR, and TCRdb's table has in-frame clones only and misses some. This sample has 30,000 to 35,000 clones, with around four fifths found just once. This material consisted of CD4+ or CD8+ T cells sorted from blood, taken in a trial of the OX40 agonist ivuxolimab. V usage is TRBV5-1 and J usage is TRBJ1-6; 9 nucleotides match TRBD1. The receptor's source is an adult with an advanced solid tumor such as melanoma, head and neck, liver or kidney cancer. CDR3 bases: TGCGCCAGCAGCGAATCCGGGACAGGGATTTTTGGAGATTCACCCCTCCACTTT. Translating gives CASSESGTGIFGDSPLHF.